The 9 T cell receptor beta chains given below trace back to one sample, sequenced in a study of beta chain features in type 1 diabetes. Findings and caveats of the study: Among all four CD4+ subsets, Type 1 diabetes patients had TCRB CDR3s that were moderately but significantly shorter.

These TCRs' antigens remain unknown. Of the isolated RNA, all was reverse transcribed, and so the sequenced material was expressed TCRB transcripts. Generated by immunoSEQ multiplex PCR, the TCRdb table keeps only in-frame clones and is missing some. This sample has over 600,000 clones, with roughly 12% found just once. Material: naive CD4+ T cells from blood. Receptor source: a man younger than 45 with type 1 diabetes.

A few counts support this clone. The chain has TRBV20-1 and TRBJ2-5; TRBD1 matches at 8 bases. The length of the CDR3 is 11 residues. V shed 6 bases and J 6 bases; nucleotides not matched to a gene: 3. CDR1 DFQATT and CDR2 SNEGSKA come from the germline V gene (reference sequence). The CDR3 reads CSADRGQTQYF. CDR3 DNA: TGCAGTGCAGACAGGGGACAGACCCAGTACTTC.

V and J are TRBV6-6 and TRBJ2-6, with unresolved D. The germline V and J ends were trimmed by 2 bases and 3 bases, with 2 bases remaining between them. In germline, CDR1 is MNHNY, CDR2 SVGAGI (reference sequence). The CDR3 spans 13 residues. CDR3 region: CASSYGGANVLTF. The DNA for the CDR3 is TGTGCCAGCAGTTACGGTGGGGCCAACGTCCTGACTTTC.

This clone came up a few times. This chain joins TRBV7-9 and TRBJ1-4; TRBD1 agrees at 7 bases. The V and J ends lost 4 bases and 4 bases, in that order; junction bases with no gene match: 18. Germline-derived CDR1 and CDR2 are SEHNR and FQNEAQ (reference sequence). CDR3 length equals 19 residues. In DNA, the CDR3 is TGTGCCAGCAGCTCGCTCGCCGGGATACAGGGGCAGAATAATGAAAAACTGTTTTTT. Translating it yields CASSSLAGIQGQNNEKLFF.

This clone was seen more than once but under ten times. The CDR3 bases are TGTGCCAGCAGCGACACTAGGGATTCACCCCTCCACTTT. Encoded protein: CASSDTRDSPLHF. V is TRBV6-5 and J is TRBJ1-6; D is uncertain. V lost 6 bases and J lost 8, with 11 bases in between. The length of the CDR3 is 13 residues. Looked up from germline, CDR1 is MNHEY and CDR2 is SVGAGI.

The chain uses TRBV4-3 and TRBJ1-6; TRBD1 aligns across 8 bases. The CDR3 is made up of 18 amino acids. The trim removed 0 bases at V and 0 bases at J, leaving 4 bases unmatched. Germline loops: CDR1 LGHNA, CDR2 YSLEER. The CDR3 sequence: CASSQDRDRSSYNSPLHF. The CDR3 nucleotides read TGCGCCAGCAGCCAAGACAGGGACAGGAGCTCCTATAATTCACCCCTCCACTTT.

CDR3 nucleotide sequence: TGTGCCAGTAGTACCCAATTAGCGGGGGCCGCAACAGATACGCAGTATTTT. It specifies CASSTQLAGAATDTQYF. The genes are TRBV19 and TRBJ2-3; 9 bases agree with TRBD2. Germline V gives CDR1 LNHDA, CDR2 SQIVND (reference sequence). This CDR3 contains 17 residues. Trimming cost V 4 bases and J 3 bases; bases outside gene matches: 11.

This clone has a handful of counts. The rearrangement uses TRBV7-8 and TRBJ1-5; D is unclear. The CDR3 runs to 15 residues. Trimming took 1 base from V and 3 from J, leaving 10 bases between them. Germline CDR1 SGHVS, CDR2 FQNEAQ. The DNA of the CDR3 is TGTGCCAGCAGCTTAGTTGCGCAGGTCAATCAGCCCCAGCATTTT. This encodes CASSLVAQVNQPQHF.

This clone showed up just a few times. The chain links TRBV23-1 to TRBJ1-5; D call uncertain. TRBV23-1 is reported as an ORF; its role is uncertain. This CDR3 has 14 residues. V gave up 8 bases and J gave up 4 bases, with 15 bases separating them. The CDR3: CASCPRHVNQPQHF. The CDR3 coding sequence is TGCGCCAGCTGCCCTAGACACGTTAATCAGCCCCAGCATTTT.

This clone was counted between two and nine times. The genes are TRBV7-2 and TRBJ2-1; 9 bases align to TRBD1. The CDR3 runs to 16 residues. V dropped 1 base and J dropped 6; count of bases not matched to a gene: 7. Per germline, CDR1 SGHTA and CDR2 FQGNSA. The CDR3, as DNA: TGTGCCAGCAGCTTAGGGGGACAGGGTTTCTCCAATGAGCAGTTCTTC. Translating it yields CASSLGGQGFSNEQFF.